This T cell receptor (beta chain) was identified during a study of blood T cell repertoires in COVID-19. In the study overall: The origin of the acute and convalescent COVID-19 samples was the United States, Italy and Spain. PBMCs, B-cell-depleted T cells, or T cells provided the cDNA or gDNA that made up the material.

Enrollment of patients from Seattle took place during active infection, with longitudinal follow-up. Per the original methods: Estimation of nucleated cell counts was performed using reference gene primer amplification. Assay used: immunoSEQ multiplex PCR; TCRdb lists only in-frame clones, some missing. V, J and clone size derive from that table, while D and trimming were established from the DNA sequence. In the table there are a few hundred thousand clones, around 86% of which are singletons. Trimming removed 4 bases from V and 2 bases from J, with 17 bases in between. CDR1 is SGHRS and CDR2 is YFSETQ in the germline V gene. This CDR3 is built from 16 residues.

The receptor was derived from a woman in her sixties with COVID-19, enrolled during active disease. The rearrangement links TRBV5-1 to TRBJ2-3, with D unclear. Sequenced material: peripheral blood. CDR3 loop: CASSTPDAAYTDTQYF. The CDR3 region has the DNA TGCGCCAGCAGCACCCCGGATGCGGCTTACACAGATACGCAGTATTTT.